This TCR beta chain was documented in a study of T cells in Graves' hyperthyroidism and ophthalmopathy. General study findings and limits: Among clonotypes expanded in thyroid above 0.001, most were also found in blood.

Amplification yielded TCR beta CDR3 regions, with RNA transcripts as the source. Using the HTBI primer set, a first-round RT-PCR was run on the TCR CDR3. TCRdb independently ran MiXCR on the multiplex PCR reads; one entry per CDR3 protein. This table holds 700,000 or so distinct CDR3 sequences, about a sixth found once. In regard to this clonotype: The antigen remains undetermined. A much larger clone differs from this one at a single base, so this may be a read error.

This CDR3 comprises 15 residues. The J segment lost 2 bases and the V segment lost 4 bases, leaving 5 bases of the junction unmatched. The germline V gene encodes CDR1 SNHLY and CDR2 FYNNEI. The rearrangement uses TRBV2 and TRBJ2-1, with 7 bases lining up with TRBD2. The sample comprised blood. This clonotype originated in a young man with Graves' hyperthyroidism. The CDR3 DNA reads as TGTGCCAGCAGTGCGGGCGGGAGTGCCTACAATGAGCAGTTCTTC. It encodes CASSAGGSAYNEQFF.